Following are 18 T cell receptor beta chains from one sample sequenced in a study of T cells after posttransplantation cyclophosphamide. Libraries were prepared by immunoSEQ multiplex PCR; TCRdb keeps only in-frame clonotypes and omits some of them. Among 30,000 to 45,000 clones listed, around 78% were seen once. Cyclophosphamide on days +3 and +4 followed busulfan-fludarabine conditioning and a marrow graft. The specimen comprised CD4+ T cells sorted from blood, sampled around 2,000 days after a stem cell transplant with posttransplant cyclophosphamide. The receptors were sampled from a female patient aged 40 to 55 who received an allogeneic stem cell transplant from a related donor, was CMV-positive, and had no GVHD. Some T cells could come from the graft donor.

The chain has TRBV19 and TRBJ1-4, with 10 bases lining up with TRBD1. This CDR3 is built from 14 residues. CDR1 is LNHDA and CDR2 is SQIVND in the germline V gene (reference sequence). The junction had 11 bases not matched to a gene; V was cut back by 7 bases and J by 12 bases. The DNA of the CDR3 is TGTGCCAGTAATCCGGTCGGACAGGGGGAAGAACTGTTTTTT. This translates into CASNPVGQGEELFF.

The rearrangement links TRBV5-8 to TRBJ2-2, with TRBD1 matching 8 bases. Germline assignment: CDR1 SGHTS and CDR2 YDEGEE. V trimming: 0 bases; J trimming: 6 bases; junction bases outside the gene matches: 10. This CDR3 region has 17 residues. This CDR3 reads CASSLDFGRGRSGELFF. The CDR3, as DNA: TGTGCCAGCAGCTTGGACTTTGGCAGGGGGCGGTCCGGGGAGCTGTTTTTT.

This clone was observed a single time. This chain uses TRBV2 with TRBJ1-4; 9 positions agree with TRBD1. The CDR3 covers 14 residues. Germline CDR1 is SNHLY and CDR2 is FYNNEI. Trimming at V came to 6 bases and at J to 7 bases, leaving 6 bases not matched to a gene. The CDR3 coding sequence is TGTGCCAGCAGAAGGGACAGGGTAGCTGAAAAACTGTTTTTT. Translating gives CASRRDRVAEKLFF.

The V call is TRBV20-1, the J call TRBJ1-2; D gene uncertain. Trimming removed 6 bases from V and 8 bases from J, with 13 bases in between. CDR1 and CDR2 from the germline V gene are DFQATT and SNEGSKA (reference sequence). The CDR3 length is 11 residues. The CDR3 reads CSALDSRGYTF. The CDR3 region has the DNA TGCAGTGCCCTCGATTCTCGGGGCTACACCTTC.

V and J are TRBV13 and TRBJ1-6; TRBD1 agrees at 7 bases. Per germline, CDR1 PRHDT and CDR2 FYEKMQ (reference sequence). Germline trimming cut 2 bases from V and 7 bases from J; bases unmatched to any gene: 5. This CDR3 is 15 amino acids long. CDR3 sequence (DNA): TGTGCCAGCAGCTTACGTCGGACAGGCAATTCACCCCTCCACTTT. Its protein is CASSLRRTGNSPLHF.

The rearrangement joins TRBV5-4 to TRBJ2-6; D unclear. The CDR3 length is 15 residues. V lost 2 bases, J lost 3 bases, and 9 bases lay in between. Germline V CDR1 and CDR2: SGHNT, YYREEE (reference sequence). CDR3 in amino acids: CASSLEADGANVLTF. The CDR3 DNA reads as TGTGCCAGCAGCTTAGAGGCAGATGGGGCCAACGTCCTGACTTTC.

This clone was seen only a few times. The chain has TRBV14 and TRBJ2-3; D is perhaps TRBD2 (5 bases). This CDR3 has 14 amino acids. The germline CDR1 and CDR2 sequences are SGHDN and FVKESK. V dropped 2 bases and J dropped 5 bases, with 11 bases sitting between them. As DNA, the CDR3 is TGTGCCAGCAGCCAACGGGATATAGTAGATACGCAGTATTTT. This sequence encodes CASSQRDIVDTQYF.

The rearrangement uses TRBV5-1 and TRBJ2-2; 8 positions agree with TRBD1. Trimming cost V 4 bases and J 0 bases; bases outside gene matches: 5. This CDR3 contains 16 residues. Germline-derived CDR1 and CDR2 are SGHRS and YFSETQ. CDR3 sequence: CASSPPGQANTGELFF. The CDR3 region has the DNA TGCGCCAGCAGCCCTCCGGGACAGGCGAACACCGGGGAGCTGTTTTTT. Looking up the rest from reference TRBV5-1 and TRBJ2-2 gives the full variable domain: KAGVTQTPRYLIKTRGQQVTLSCSPISGHRSVSWYQQTPGQGLQFLFEYFSETQRNKGNFPGRFSGRQFSNSRSEMNVSTLELGDSALYLCASSPPGQANTGELFFGEGSRLTVL.

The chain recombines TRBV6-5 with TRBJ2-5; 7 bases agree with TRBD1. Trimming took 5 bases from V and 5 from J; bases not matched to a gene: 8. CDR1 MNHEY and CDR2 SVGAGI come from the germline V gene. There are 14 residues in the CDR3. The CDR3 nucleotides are TGTGCCAGCAGTCCTACAGGGGTAGCGGAGACCCAGTACTTC. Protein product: CASSPTGVAETQYF.

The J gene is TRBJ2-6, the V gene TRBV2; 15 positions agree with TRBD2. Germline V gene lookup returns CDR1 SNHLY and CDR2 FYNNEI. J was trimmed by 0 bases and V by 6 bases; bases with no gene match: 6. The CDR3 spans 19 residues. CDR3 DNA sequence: TGTGCCAGCAGAACGGGACTAGCGGGGGGAGGCTCTGGGGCCAACGTCCTGACTTTC. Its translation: CASRTGLAGGGSGANVLTF.

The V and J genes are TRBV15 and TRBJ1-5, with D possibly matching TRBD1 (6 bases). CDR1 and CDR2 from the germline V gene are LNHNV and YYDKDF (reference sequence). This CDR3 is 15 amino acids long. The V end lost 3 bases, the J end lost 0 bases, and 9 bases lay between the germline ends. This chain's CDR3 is CATSRTGDSNQPQHF. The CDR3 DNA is TGTGCCACCAGCAGGACAGGAGATAGCAATCAGCCCCAGCATTTT.

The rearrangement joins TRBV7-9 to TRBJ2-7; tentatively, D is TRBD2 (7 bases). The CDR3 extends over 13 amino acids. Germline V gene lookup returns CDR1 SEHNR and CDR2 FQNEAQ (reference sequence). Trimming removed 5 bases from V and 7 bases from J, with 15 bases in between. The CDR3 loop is CASSLRGAKEQYF. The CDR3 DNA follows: TGTGCCAGCAGCCTTCGGGGGGCGAAAGAGCAGTACTTC.

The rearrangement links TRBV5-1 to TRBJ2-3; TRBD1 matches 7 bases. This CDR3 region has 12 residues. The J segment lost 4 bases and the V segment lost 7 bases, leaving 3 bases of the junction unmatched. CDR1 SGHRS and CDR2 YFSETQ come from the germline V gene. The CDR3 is CASDQGADTQYF. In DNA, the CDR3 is TGCGCCAGCGACCAGGGGGCAGATACGCAGTATTTT. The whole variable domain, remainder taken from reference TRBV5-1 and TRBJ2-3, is KAGVTQTPRYLIKTRGQQVTLSCSPISGHRSVSWYQQTPGQGLQFLFEYFSETQRNKGNFPGRFSGRQFSNSRSEMNVSTLELGDSALYLCASDQGADTQYFGPGTRLTVL.

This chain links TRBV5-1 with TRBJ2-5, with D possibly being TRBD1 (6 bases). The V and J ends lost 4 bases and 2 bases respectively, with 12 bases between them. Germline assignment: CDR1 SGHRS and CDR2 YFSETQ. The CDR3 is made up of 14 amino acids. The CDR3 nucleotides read TGCGCCAGCAGCGTGACAGGATATCAAGAGACCCAGTACTTC. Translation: CASSVTGYQETQYF.

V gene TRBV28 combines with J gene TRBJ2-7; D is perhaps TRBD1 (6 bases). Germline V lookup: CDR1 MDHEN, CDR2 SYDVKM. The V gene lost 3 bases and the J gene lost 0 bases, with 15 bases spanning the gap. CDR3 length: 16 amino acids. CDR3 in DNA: TGTGCCAGCAGTTTCGGGTCGACAGGCCCCTCCTACGAGCAGTACTTC. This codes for CASSFGSTGPSYEQYF.

In DNA form, the CDR3 reads TGTGCCAGCAATCTGAGCGGGGGTCTCTCCTACGAGCAGTACTTC. Translation: CASNLSGGLSYEQYF. This chain connects TRBV6-4 to TRBJ2-7; 8 bases map to TRBD2. Germline V gene lookup returns CDR1 MRHNA and CDR2 SNTAGT. The CDR3 has 15 amino acids. The trim removed 7 bases at V and 0 bases at J, leaving 8 bases unmatched.

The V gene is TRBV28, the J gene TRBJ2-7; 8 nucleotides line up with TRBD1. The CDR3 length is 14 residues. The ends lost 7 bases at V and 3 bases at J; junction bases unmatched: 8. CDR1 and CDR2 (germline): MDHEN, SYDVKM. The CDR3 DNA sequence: TGTGCCAGCAATGTCAGGGGGCCCCACTACGAGCAGTACTTC. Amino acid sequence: CASNVRGPHYEQYF. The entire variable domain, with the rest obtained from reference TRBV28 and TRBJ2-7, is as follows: DVKVTQSSRYLVKRTGEKVFLECVQDMDHENMFWYRQDPGLGLRLIYFSYDVKMKEKGDIPEGYSVSREKKERFSLILESASTNQTSMYLCASNVRGPHYEQYFGPGTRLTVT.

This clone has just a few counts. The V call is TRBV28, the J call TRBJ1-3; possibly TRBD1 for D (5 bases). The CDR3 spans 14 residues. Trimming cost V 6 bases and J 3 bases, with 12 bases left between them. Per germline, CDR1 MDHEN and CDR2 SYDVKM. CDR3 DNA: TGTGCCAGCAGGGGCCAGGGTTTTGGAAACACCATATATTTT. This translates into CASRGQGFGNTIYF.